The 12 T cell receptor beta chains below come from one sample, sequenced in a study of molecular identifiers for immune sequencing clone quantification. TCRdb re-derived calls from the PCR reads in MiXCR, one entry per CDR3 protein. The sample includes some 320,000 distinct CDR3 sequences, about 22% of them seen just once. Material: naive CD8+ T cells from blood, with Jurkat cell RNA spiked in. The subset here: FACS-sorted CD8+CD4-CCR7+CD45RA+ naive T cells. The origin of the receptors is a human donor in good health. Some libraries in this study had Jurkat cell RNA spiked in.

Points on this clonotype: A read error may explain this, as a much larger clone is one base away. The chain recombines TRBV6-5 with TRBJ1-1; no definite D call. The ends were cut back, 2 bases at V and 3 bases at J, with 7 bases in the middle. The CDR3 consists of 13 residues. CDR1 and CDR2 from the germline V gene are MNHEY and SVGAGI. The CDR3 bases are TGTGCCAGCAGTTACGGGGATGACACTGAAGCTTTCTTT. Its protein product is CASSYGDDTEAFF.

Regarding this clonotype: This is likely a read error, given that the CDR3 carries no conserved phenylalanine or tryptophan at its end. The chain employs TRBV6-6 and TRBJ2-7; 12 bases map to TRBD2. The V segment lost 4 bases and the J segment 6 bases; nucleotides outside the gene matches: 1. This CDR3 contains 13 residues. Germline CDR1 and CDR2: MNHNY and SVGAGI (reference sequence). CDR3 sequence: CASSSGLAGEQYS. DNA for the CDR3: TGTGCCAGCAGTTCGGGACTAGCGGGCGAGCAGTACTCC.

This clonotype was seen at least ten times. The chain links TRBV6-6 to TRBJ2-3; TRBD1 is a possible D gene (6 bases). The CDR3 sequence is 15 residues long. Per germline, CDR1 MNHNY and CDR2 SVGAGI (reference sequence). V was trimmed by 1 base and J by 2 bases, leaving 10 bases between them. In DNA form, the CDR3 reads TGTGCCAGCAGTTACTGGGACACGAACACAGATACGCAGTATTTT. Protein product: CASSYWDTNTDTQYF.

This clonotype has at least ten counts. The rearrangement links TRBV7-9 to TRBJ2-7; 8 bases align to TRBD1. CDR1 SEHNR and CDR2 FQNEAQ come from the germline V gene (reference sequence). Trimming cost V 3 bases and J 3 bases; bases outside gene matches: 4. The CDR3 length is 14 residues. The CDR3 region has the DNA TGTGCCAGCAGCTTGGACAGGGTGTTCTACGAGCAGTACTTC. Protein product: CASSLDRVFYEQYF.

This clonotype has only a few counts. The rearrangement joins TRBV7-9 to TRBJ2-7, with 8 bases lining up with TRBD1. The CDR3 is 14 amino acids. The V and J ends lost 2 bases and 2 bases, in that order; junction bases with no gene match: 2. In germline, CDR1 is SEHNR, CDR2 FQNEAQ (reference sequence). CDR3 nucleotide sequence: TGTGCCAGCAGCTTAATACAGGGGGCCTACGAGCAGTACTTC. Protein product: CASSLIQGAYEQYF.

The chain combines TRBV30 with TRBJ2-3; D call uncertain. The DNA end is more similar to TRBJ1-5, so the J call may be wrong. Germline V lookup: CDR1 GTSNPN, CDR2 SVGIG (reference sequence). This CDR3 has 14 residues. The CDR3 loop is CAWSDGLAGVAQHF. The CDR3 DNA sequence: TGTGCCTGGAGTGATGGACTAGCGGGAGTGGCGCAGCATTTT.

The chain combines TRBV6-2 or TRBV6-3 with TRBJ1-5, with 8 bases matching TRBD1. The CDR3 extends over 16 amino acids. Germline V gene lookup returns CDR1 MNHEY and CDR2 SVGEGT. The J segment lost 5 bases and the V segment lost 6 bases, leaving 12 bases of the junction unmatched. This CDR3 is CASSRTGIFVDQPQHF. The CDR3 coding sequence is TGTGCCAGCAGCAGGACAGGGATATTCGTCGATCAGCCCCAGCATTTT.

Note on this clonotype: A much larger clone lies a single base off, so this may be a read error. This chain uses TRBV2 with TRBJ2-5; 11 nucleotides agree with TRBD2. The germline V gene has CDR1 SNHLY and CDR2 FYNNEI. Trimming took 5 bases from V and 4 from J; bases not matched to a gene: 9. The CDR3 totals 16 residues. Written as DNA, the CDR3 is TGTGCCAGCAGTCTTTTAGCGGGGGGGCCGCGAGAGACCCAGTACTTC. This translates into CASSLLAGGPRETQYF.

This clonotype has ten or more counts. The chain is built from TRBV5-1 and TRBJ1-1; D call uncertain. The germline V and J ends were trimmed by 4 bases and 1 base, with 5 bases remaining between them. This CDR3 spans 12 amino acids. CDR1 SGHRS and CDR2 YFSETQ come from the germline V gene. The CDR3, as DNA: TGCGCCAGCAGCCGTACGAACACTGAAGCTTTCTTT. Translating it yields CASSRTNTEAFF.

The CDR3 spells CASSLSHGGDNEQFF. CDR3 sequence (DNA): TGTGCCAGCAGCTTATCACACGGGGGGGACAATGAGCAGTTCTTC. The V and J genes are TRBV7-6 and TRBJ2-1, with 8 bases identical to TRBD2. Germline assignment: CDR1 SGHVS and CDR2 FNYEAQ. V shed 2 bases and J 5 bases; nucleotides not matched to a gene: 5. This CDR3 is 15 amino acids long.

With respect to this clonotype: Just one base apart from a much larger clone, this may be a read error. The J gene is TRBJ2-5, the V gene TRBV29-1, with D unclear. The CDR3 contains 11 residues. Germline-derived CDR1 and CDR2 are SQVTM and ANQGSEA. The CDR3 sequence: CSDRYQEAQYF. As DNA, the CDR3 is TGCAGCGATCGGTACCAAGAGGCCCAGTACTTC. Together with reference TRBV29-1 and TRBJ2-5, the CDR3 gives the full variable domain: SAVISQKPSRDICQRGTSLTIQCQVDSQVTMMFWYRQQPGQSLTLIATANQGSEATYESGFVIDKFPISRPNLTFSTLTVSNMSPEDSSIYLCSDRYQEAQYFGPGTRLLVL.

This clonotype showed up many times. This chain connects TRBV5-1 to TRBJ1-1, with TRBD1 matching over 9 bases. V lost 4 bases, J lost 4 bases, and 5 bases stayed unmatched. CDR3 size: 14 residues. Germline CDR1 is SGHRS and CDR2 is YFSETQ. The CDR3 loop is CASSGGQGPTEAFF. The CDR3 bases are TGCGCCAGCAGCGGTGGACAGGGGCCCACTGAAGCTTTCTTT.